This is a list of T cell receptor beta chains from one sample in a study of T cell responses to AZD1222 COVID-19 vaccine. Sequenced by immunoSEQ multiplex PCR; TCRdb stores in-frame clones only, minus some. The repertoire holds roughly 200,000 clones, with about 86% as singletons. The starting material was peripheral blood, obtained on day 0 of AZD1222 vaccination. These receptors were obtained from an adult in good health. Each CDR3 is given with its conserved first and last residue. The D gene is left open where the match is weak. Not every row has a clone size; where given, it reads once, few, many or a size class.

CDR3 length	V gene	clone size	J gene	D gene	CDR3 DNA	CDR3 protein
16	TRBV7-8	NA	TRBJ1-6	NA	TGTGCCAGCAGCTTAAGGACAGCTATTGGGAATTCACCCCTCCACTTT	CASSLRTAIGNSPLHF
14	TRBV2	NA	TRBJ1-1	NA	TGTGCCAGCAGTGCCCCGTTGAGGGGCCCTGAAGCTTTCTTT	CASSAPLRGPEAFF
11	TRBV20-1	NA	TRBJ2-3	NA	TGCAGTGCTATGAGCACAGATACGCAGTATTTT	CSAMSTDTQYF
13	TRBV4-1	NA	TRBJ1-1	NA	TGCGCCAGCAGCCATTCGCGGAAAACTGAAGCTTTCTTT	CASSHSRKTEAFF
17	TRBV27	NA	TRBJ2-1	TRBD2	TGTGCCAGCAGTCCCCGCCGGTCAAGCGGGGGGGCCCTTGAGCAGTTCTTC	CASSPRRSSGGALEQFF
14	TRBV4-1	once	TRBJ2-7	TRBD1	TGCGCCAGCAGCCGGGACAGGTTCTCCTACGAGCAGTACTTC	CASSRDRFSYEQYF
13	TRBV7-3	once	TRBJ1-1	NA	TGTGCCAGCAGCTTAAACGGGAACACTGAAGCTTTCTTT	CASSLNGNTEAFF
15	TRBV28	NA	TRBJ2-1	NA	TGTGCCAGCAGCCCCCCTAGGGCTATCCGCAATGAGCAGTTCTTC	CASSPPRAIRNEQFF
13	TRBV12-3/TRBV12-4	NA	TRBJ1-3	NA	TGTGCCAGCACCCCGGGACTGGGAAACACCATATATTTT	CASTPGLGNTIYF
12	TRBV30	NA	TRBJ2-3	TRBD1	TGTGCCTGTCAGGGGGACACAGATACGCAGTATTTT	CACQGDTDTQYF
13	TRBV6-6	NA	TRBJ2-7	TRBD1	TGTGCCAGCAGTGGGACAGGGACGTACGAGCAGTACTTC	CASSGTGTYEQYF
15	TRBV9	NA	TRBJ1-2	NA	TGTGCCAGCAGCGTAGGGACGCAGGGGAGCTATGGCTACACCTTC	CASSVGTQGSYGYTF
17	TRBV5-1	NA	TRBJ2-1	TRBD1	TGCGCCAGCAGCTCCACATTGGGACAGGGGCTCGACAATGAGCAGTTCTTC	CASSSTLGQGLDNEQFF
14	TRBV5-5	NA	TRBJ1-1	NA	TGTGCCAGCAGCCCAGGGGACATGAACACTGAAGCTTTCTTT	CASSPGDMNTEAFF
14	TRBV5-4	NA	TRBJ1-3	TRBD1	TGTGCCAGCAGCCCGGTGGGACAGGGCAACACCATATATTTT	CASSPVGQGNTIYF
15	TRBV2	NA	TRBJ2-7	TRBD1	TGTGCCAGCAGTACCGGGACAGCGATCTCCTACGAGCAGTACTTC	CASSTGTAISYEQYF
12	TRBV9	few	TRBJ1-1	NA	TGTGCCAGCAGCGGTAGTGGCAGGGGTGGTTTCTTT	CASSGSGRGGFF
13	TRBV11-1	NA	TRBJ1-3	NA	TGTGCCAGCAGCAACGAAGACGGGAACACCATATATTTT	CASSNEDGNTIYF
18	TRBV4-1	NA	TRBJ2-7	NA	TGCGCCAGCAGCCAAGATGCGGGGGACAGCTCCCACTCCTACGAGCAGTACTTC	CASSQDAGDSSHSYEQYF
14	TRBV27	NA	TRBJ1-5	TRBD1	TGTGCCAGCAGCCCGGGACAGGCTAATCAGCCCCAGCATTTT	CASSPGQANQPQHF
16	TRBV5-1	NA	TRBJ1-1	NA	TGCGCCAGCAGCTTTAGGGTACAGGACCTGAACACTGAAGCTTTCTTT	CASSFRVQDLNTEAFF
15	TRBV2	once	TRBJ2-1	TRBD2	TGTGCCACCTCGGGACTAGCGGGGGGCGTCAATGAGCAGTTCTTC	CATSGLAGGVNEQFF
14	TRBV6-6	NA	TRBJ1-5	NA	TGTGCCAGCAGTTACTACGGGGAATCTCAGCCCCAGCATTTT	CASSYYGESQPQHF
16	TRBV3-1/TRBV3-2	NA	TRBJ1-4	NA	TGTGCCAGCAGCCAAGAAGGAAGGGGTGGGGTTGAAAAACTGTTTTTT	CASSQEGRGGVEKLFF
14	TRBV14	NA	TRBJ2-1	NA	TGTGCCAGCAGCCGGGGACTCACCTACAATGAGCAGTTCTTC	CASSRGLTYNEQFF
16	TRBV12-5	NA	TRBJ1-5	NA	TGTGCTAGTGGTTTAGGGTCGGGTCATAGCAATCAGCCCCAGCATTTT	CASGLGSGHSNQPQHF
18	TRBV6-1	NA	TRBJ2-3	TRBD2	TGTGCCAGCAGTGAAACCGTCTTAGCGGGGGAGATCACAGATACGCAGTATTTT	CASSETVLAGEITDTQYF
13	TRBV19	once	TRBJ1-1	NA	TGTGCCAGTAAATTGACGGGCAGTGAAGAAGCTTTCTTT	CASKLTGSEEAFF
14	TRBV2	NA	TRBJ1-4	NA	TGTGCCAGCAGGGGGGGGTCGGATAATGAAAAACTGTTTTTT	CASRGGSDNEKLFF
16	TRBV15	NA	TRBJ1-5	NA	TGTGCCACCAGCAGAGGGGGGGCAGGGGAAGGTCAGCCCCAGCATTTT	CATSRGGAGEGQPQHF
17	TRBV7-2	once	TRBJ1-4	NA	TGTGCCAGCAGCCCTTACCCAGGGCCTTCTCGGGGTGAAAAACTGTTTTTT	CASSPYPGPSRGEKLFF
15	TRBV30	NA	TRBJ2-1	TRBD1	TGTGCCTGGAGATACGGACAGGGGTGGCACAATGAGCAGTTCTTC	CAWRYGQGWHNEQFF
15	TRBV11-2	NA	TRBJ2-7	TRBD1	TGTGCCAGCAGCGAAGGGACAGGGGTTTCGTACGAGCAGTACTTC	CASSEGTGVSYEQYF
12	TRBV30	NA	TRBJ1-5	NA	TGTGCCTGGAGGACTGGCAATCAGCCCCAGCATTTT	CAWRTGNQPQHF
12	TRBV7-8	NA	TRBJ1-6	NA	TGTGCCAGCAGCCGAGGAAATTCACCCCTCCACTTT	CASSRGNSPLHF
19	TRBV18	NA	TRBJ1-1	TRBD1	TGTGCCAGCTCCTTCACCCCCCCGGGACAGGGGGTAATGAACACTGAAGCTTTCTTT	CASSFTPPGQGVMNTEAFF